The 14 T cell receptor beta chains reported below all come from one sample, sequenced in a study of T cells in Graves' hyperthyroidism and ophthalmopathy. From RNA transcripts, TCR beta CDR3 regions were amplified. The HTBI set primed first-round TCR CDR3 RT-PCR. TCRdb analysed the multiplex PCR reads with MiXCR anew, one entry per CDR3 protein. The table lists some 400,000 distinct CDR3 sequences, about 13% of them singletons. The sequenced sample was blood. These receptors all stem from a man aged 25 to 40 with Graves' hyperthyroidism that later progressed to Graves' ophthalmopathy.

V is TRBV5-1 and J is TRBJ2-2; a weak D match, TRBD1 (6 bases). The CDR3 is 15 amino acids. Germline-derived CDR1 and CDR2 are SGHRS and YFSETQ. With 1 base removed from V and 3 bases from J, the gap between germline ends came to 10 bases. The CDR3 DNA reads TGCGCCAGCAGCTTGACCCAGGGGTACACCGGGGAGCTGTTTTTT. Residues: CASSLTQGYTGELFF.

This clonotype was counted ten times or more. This rearrangement joins TRBV28 to TRBJ2-2; 9 bases are a match to TRBD1. J lost 5 bases, V lost 7 bases, and 11 bases had no gene match. Germline assignment: CDR1 MDHEN and CDR2 SYDVKM. The CDR3 sequence is 16 residues long. For the CDR3, the DNA is TGTGCCAGCACCACAGGGGGCGCCGTAGGGACCGGGGAGCTGTTTTTT. This codes for CASTTGGAVGTGELFF.

The chain couples TRBV28 to TRBJ2-7, with TRBD1 matching 10 bases. The CDR3 runs 14 residues. V lost 5 bases and J lost 5; bases outside the gene matches: 6. Germline V CDR1 and CDR2: MDHEN, SYDVKM. CDR3 DNA: TGTGCCAGCAGTACCGGGACAGGGGTCGACGAGCAGTACTTC. This codes for CASSTGTGVDEQYF.

This clonotype was recorded at least ten times. The chain combines TRBV7-9 with TRBJ2-1, with a tentative D call TRBD1 (5 bases). The germline V gene has CDR1 SEHNR and CDR2 FQNEAQ (reference sequence). V was shortened by 2 bases and J by 5 bases, with 19 bases between the two germline ends. The CDR3 has 17 residues. CDR3 residues: CASSLTGAGLGHNEQFF. CDR3 nucleotides: TGTGCCAGCAGCTTAACTGGGGCCGGGCTAGGTCACAATGAGCAGTTCTTC. Drawing the rest from reference TRBV7-9 and TRBJ2-1, the complete variable domain is DTGVSQNPRHKITKRGQNVTFRCDPISEHNRLYWYRQTLGQGPEFLTYFQNEAQLEKSRLLSDRFSAERPKGSFSTLEIQRTEQGDSAMYLCASSLTGAGLGHNEQFFGPGTRLTVL.

This clonotype was picked up a small number of times. The V call is TRBV20-1, the J call TRBJ2-3, with TRBD2 matching over 13 bases. The CDR3 totals 17 residues. Trimming cost V 3 bases and J 5 bases; bases outside gene matches: 11. CDR1 is DFQATT and CDR2 is SNEGSKA in the germline V gene (reference sequence). The chain's CDR3 is CSASATSLAGGQDTQYF. The CDR3 nucleotides are TGCAGTGCTAGTGCTACTTCACTAGCGGGGGGGCAAGATACGCAGTATTTT.

This clonotype was seen ten or more times. This chain joins TRBV28 and TRBJ2-3; D is undetermined. The DNA end is a closer match to TRBJ2-5, so the J assignment may be wrong. The germline V gene encodes CDR1 MDHEN and CDR2 SYDVKM. The CDR3 is 11 amino acids. The CDR3 protein is CASSLSGTQYF. As DNA, the CDR3 is TGTGCCAGCAGTTTGTCGGGGACCCAGTACTTC.

This rearrangement joins TRBV5-1 to TRBJ1-1, with 7 bases matching TRBD1. This CDR3 spans 16 amino acids. The germline CDR1 and CDR2 sequences are SGHRS and YFSETQ. The V and J ends lost 4 bases and 7 bases, in that order; junction bases with no gene match: 16. As DNA, the CDR3 is TGCGCCAGCAGCGCGACAATACAGGGGTGGCGGCGTGAAGCTTTCTTT. This translates into CASSATIQGWRREAFF.

About this clonotype itself: An end of the junction differs from the germline gene, which may be a read error. V is TRBV5-1 and J is TRBJ2-3; no clear D. This CDR3 comprises 14 residues. Germline V gene data show CDR1 as SGHRS and CDR2 as YFSETQ. The CDR3: CANSLDHRTDTQYF. DNA for the CDR3: TGCGCCAACAGCTTGGACCACCGCACAGATACGCAGTATTTT. The full variable domain, its missing parts supplied by reference TRBV5-1 and TRBJ2-3, is KAGVTQTPRYLIKTRGQQVTLSCSPISGHRSVSWYQQTPGQGLQFLFEYFSETQRNKGNFPGRFSGRQFSNSRSEMNVSTLELGDSALYLCANSLDHRTDTQYFGPGTRLTVL.

The chain joins TRBV7-9 to TRBJ2-6, with 9 bases matching TRBD1. The CDR3 has 18 amino acids. The germline gives CDR1 SEHNR, CDR2 FQNEAQ (reference sequence). V shed 5 bases and J 3 bases; nucleotides not matched to a gene: 11. CDR3 protein: CASSKGQGIRLGANVLTF. The CDR3 coding sequence is TGTGCCAGCAGCAAGGGACAGGGTATACGGCTTGGGGCCAACGTCCTGACTTTC.

This clonotype occurred many times. This rearrangement joins TRBV7-9 to TRBJ2-1; TRBD2 matches 11 bases. V gave up 2 bases and J gave up 10 bases; unmatched junction bases: 10. There are 16 residues in the CDR3. Germline V gene sequence: CDR1 SEHNR, CDR2 FQNEAQ (reference sequence). The CDR3 is CASSLMGASGGLEQFF. The CDR3 nucleotides read TGTGCCAGCAGCTTAATGGGGGCTAGCGGGGGGCTCGAGCAGTTCTTC.

The chain links TRBV12-3 or TRBV12-4 to TRBJ2-2; 8 bases align to TRBD1. There are 15 residues in the CDR3. The trim removed 1 base at V and 7 bases at J, leaving 5 bases unmatched. The CDR3: CASSLVQGASGELFF. The CDR3 region has the DNA TGTGCCAGCAGTTTAGTCCAGGGGGCTAGCGGGGAGCTGTTTTTT.

The chain joins TRBV10-2 to TRBJ1-1, with D possibly TRBD1 on 6 matching bases. The CDR3 is 16 amino acids. Germline assignment: CDR1 WSHSY and CDR2 SAAADI. With 7 bases removed from V and 1 base from J, the gap between germline ends came to 19 bases. The CDR3 loop is CASTRGGARGNTEAFF. The CDR3 nucleotides read TGCGCCAGCACCCGAGGGGGAGCCCGGGGGAACACTGAAGCTTTCTTT.

This clonotype came up many times. This rearrangement joins TRBV11-1 to TRBJ1-1, with D unresolved. Germline loops: CDR1 SGHAT, CDR2 FQDESV (reference sequence). The length of the CDR3 is 14 residues. V was clipped by 5 bases and J by 0 bases, with 10 bases between them. The CDR3: CASSKTAMNTEAFF. For the CDR3, the DNA is TGTGCCAGCAGCAAGACGGCCATGAACACTGAAGCTTTCTTT.

This clonotype was detected ten times or more. V gene TRBV2 combines with J gene TRBJ2-5; unclear D gene. V was shortened by 4 bases and J by 0 bases, with 12 bases between the two germline ends. CDR1 and CDR2 from the germline V gene are SNHLY and FYNNEI. The CDR3 is 15 residues long. For the CDR3, the DNA is TGTGCCAGCAGTGGGGGTCTGACGGACCAAGAGACCCAGTACTTC. Its translation: CASSGGLTDQETQYF.